A selection of T cell receptor beta chains follows, all from one sample in a study of neurological immune-mediated disorders. TCRdb redid the calling of the 5' RACE reads with MiXCR, one entry per CDR3 protein. The sample yields 75,000 to 95,000 distinct CDR3 sequences, over 15% seen once. The sequenced sample was PBMCs. All receptors come from a woman in her thirties or forties in good health. Each CDR3 is given with its conserved first and last residue. D genes are given only for firm matches. Clone sizes are given selectively: once, few, many, or a class where the clone is expanded.

d_call j_call v_call clone_size cdr3_nt cdr3_aa
- TRBJ2-3 TRBV29-1 many TGCAGCGTTGAGGAGGACAGTTCGCAGTATTTT CSVEEDSSQYF
- TRBJ1-5 TRBV4-1 few TGCGCCAGCAGCTTGAACCTCCCATCAAATCAGCCCCAGCATTTT CASSLNLPSNQPQHF
- TRBJ2-1 TRBV24-1 - TGTTCCACCAGTGAAAAGGGGATGAATTCCTACAATGAGCAGTTCTTC CSTSEKGMNSYNEQFF
- TRBJ1-6 TRBV28 - TGTGCCAGCAGTTACGAACCCCCGGATAATTCACCCCTCCACTTT CASSYEPPDNSPLHF
- TRBJ2-1 TRBV7-2 many TGTGCCAGCAGCTTAGGTGATGGGGGCAATGAGCAGTTCTTC CASSLGDGGNEQFF
- TRBJ1-1 TRBV12-3/TRBV12-4 many TGTGCCAGCACCCTCCAGGTTGGAGGGTACACTGAAGCTTTCTTT CASTLQVGGYTEAFF
- TRBJ2-7 TRBV7-2 many TGTGCCAGCAGCTTAGACCTAGCGAGTCGCGAGCAGTACTTC CASSLDLASREQYF
- TRBJ2-5 TRBV9 - TGTGCCAACAGCACCCGGGGTAGCTCACAAGAGACCCAGTACTTC CANSTRGSSQETQYF
- TRBJ1-3 TRBV15 - TGTGCCACCAGCAGAGGCTCGAGCGGCTCTGGAAACACCATATATTTT CATSRGSSGSGNTIYF
- TRBJ2-5 TRBV28 many TGTGCCAGCAGGCTTCGGGAGACCCAGTACTTC CASRLRETQYF
- TRBJ1-1 TRBV5-1 many TGCGCCAGCAGCTTTCGGGCGATTCTGGGGAACACTGAAGCTTTCTTT CASSFRAILGNTEAFF
TRBD1 TRBJ2-7 TRBV6-2/TRBV6-3 many TGTGCCAGCGGGACAACGGACAGGGGGCACGAGCAGTACTTC CASGTTDRGHEQYF
- TRBJ2-2 TRBV9 many TGTGCCAGCAGCGAAGGGCTACACACCGGGGAGCTGTTTTTT CASSEGLHTGELFF
- TRBJ2-1 TRBV6-2/TRBV6-3 many TGTGCCAGCCGGTTGGGATCCTACAATGAGCAGTTCTTC CASRLGSYNEQFF
- TRBJ2-2 TRBV6-2/TRBV6-3 many TGTGCCAGCAGCCGAGGGGACGGGAACACCGGGGAGCTGTTTTTT CASSRGDGNTGELFF
- TRBJ2-5 TRBV28 few TGTGCCAGCAGTCCAGGGGACGTGGGGACCCAGTACTTC CASSPGDVGTQYF
- TRBJ2-3 TRBV20-1 many TGCAGTGCTAGAGATGGAATAGCGGGCACAGATACGCAGTATTTT CSARDGIAGTDTQYF
- TRBJ1-1 TRBV20-1 many TGCAGTGCTAGAGATGGGGGGGGGTTGAACACTGAAGCTTTCTTT CSARDGGGLNTEAFF
TRBD1 TRBJ1-2 TRBV15 many TGTGCCACCAGCATGCGAACCGGGACAGATAACTATGGCTACACCTTC CATSMRTGTDNYGYTF
- TRBJ2-5 TRBV10-3 many TGTGCCATCAGCGATTCTCGCGGGGATTTCCAAGAGACCCAGTACTTC CAISDSRGDFQETQYF
- TRBJ1-1 TRBV4-2 many TGTGCCAGCAGCCAAGGGGGCGGGGGCGCCGGGAACACTGAAGCTTTCTTT CASSQGGGGAGNTEAFF
- TRBJ2-1 TRBV18 many TGTGCCAGCTCACCACCCCCTCCTCAAGAGCAGTTCTTC CASSPPPPQEQFF
- TRBJ2-5 TRBV3-1 - TGTGCCAGCAGCAACCAGGGGGGAGAGACCCAGTACTTC CASSNQGGETQYF
TRBD2 TRBJ2-1 TRBV5-1 many TGCGCCAGCAGCTTTCTAGCGGGGGACAATGAGCAGTTCTTC CASSFLAGDNEQFF
TRBD2 TRBJ2-3 TRBV20-1 few TGCAGTGCTGGGGGGGGCACAGATACGCAGTATTTT CSAGGGTDTQYF
TRBD1 TRBJ1-2 TRBV4-1 - TGCGCCAGCAGCCGGACAGGGGGAGATCGCTACACCTTC CASSRTGGDRYTF
TRBD2 TRBJ2-2 TRBV24-1 many TGTGCCACCAGTGCCCCCCCCCCGGCTAGCGGGGGGAACACCGGGGAGCTGTTTTTT CATSAPPPASGGNTGELFF
TRBD1 TRBJ1-1 TRBV20-1 many TGCAGTGCTCCTCTGACAGGGGTGGCCACTGAAGCTTTCTTT CSAPLTGVATEAFF
- TRBJ1-1 TRBV20-1 many TGCAGTGCTACGGGCAAGGGAACTGAAGCTTTCTTT CSATGKGTEAFF
- TRBJ2-3 TRBV7-8 few TGTGCCAGCAGGGATAGGAGGCGGGGCCAATCCACAGATACGCAGTATTTT CASRDRRRGQSTDTQYF
TRBD2 TRBJ2-3 TRBV6-2/TRBV6-3 - TGTGCCAGCACCGAAGCAAGGGGAGCGGGGGTTACGCAGTATTTT CASTEARGAGVTQYF
TRBD2 TRBJ2-3 TRBV6-4 many TGTGCCAGCAGTGTAAGCGGGGGAGGCACAGATACGCAGTATTTT CASSVSGGGTDTQYF
TRBD1 TRBJ1-6 TRBV12-3/TRBV12-4 few TGTGCCAGCAGCCGGACAGGGTACGGTTCACCCCTCCACTTT CASSRTGYGSPLHF
- TRBJ1-5 TRBV6-1 many TGTGCCAGCAGTGAAGCGCGGACAGTGGATCAGCCCCAGCATTTT CASSEARTVDQPQHF
- TRBJ2-1 TRBV7-3 - TGTGCCAGCAGCCCTCAGGGGCGCGGTAGGGATGAGCAGTTCTTC CASSPQGRGRDEQFF
- TRBJ1-5 TRBV6-1 many TGTGCCAGCAGTGATTTGGCAGGCCTGCTTCTTCGGCAGCCCCAGCATTTT CASSDLAGLLLRQPQHF